Listed below are T cell receptor beta chains from one sample, sequenced in a study of T cell changes during pregnancy in multiple sclerosis. Method: immunoSEQ multiplex PCR; TCRdb's copy keeps in-frame clones and lacks some. The sample gives approximately 100,000 clones, 90% to 95% of which show up once; over 0.8% is in the top ten. The material was peripheral blood, obtained before pregnancy. These receptors all come from a female donor with multiple sclerosis, enrolled in a pregnancy study. Each CDR3 is given with its conserved first and last residue. Part of the rows lack a size; the others show once, few, many or a class for expanded clones.

clone_size j_call cdr3_length v_call cdr3_aa
. TRBJ2-1 13 TRBV6-4 CASSLGVYNEQFF
. TRBJ2-4 14 TRBV5-1 CASSSGQGQNIQYF
. TRBJ2-7 15 TRBV6-1 CASSDTYPISYEQYF
. TRBJ1-2 15 TRBV27 CASSLWTGKEYGYTF
. TRBJ2-1 14 TRBV5-1 CASSLSSSYNEQFF
. TRBJ2-7 16 TRBV5-1 CASSLPLASATYEQYF
. TRBJ1-4 16 TRBV19 CASTLNLFATNEKLFF
. TRBJ1-1 12 TRBV7-9 CASSATGVEAFF
. TRBJ2-2 19 TRBV5-6 CASSALRREGRASTGELFF
. TRBJ2-1 16 TRBV5-1 CASSLGLAGFYNEQFF
. TRBJ2-7 13 TRBV19 CASRTGTSVEQYF
. TRBJ1-2 16 TRBV6-4 CASSDSPGGSNYGYTF
once TRBJ2-1 14 TRBV29-1 CSAPGAGAYNEQFF
. TRBJ2-6 17 TRBV6-4 CASSDSNRGFGANVLTF
few TRBJ1-1 16 TRBV7-2 CASSLAPAGGDTEAFF
. TRBJ2-1 15 TRBV7-8 CASRGRDSSYNEQFF
once TRBJ2-1 16 TRBV5-4 CASSPPRGLGVNEQFF
. TRBJ1-2 15 TRBV10-1 CASSPGQGSNYGYTF
. TRBJ2-2 16 TRBV5-8 CASSLGLAGGTGELFF
. TRBJ2-7 12 TRBV27 CASSAGPYEQYF
. TRBJ2-1 14 TRBV27 CASYDRGNYNEQFF
. TRBJ1-5 15 TRBV9 CASSVGIHRNQPQHF
. TRBJ2-7 14 TRBV11-2 CASSASGRHYEQYF
. TRBJ2-1 15 TRBV6-1 CASSLREGSYNEQFF
. TRBJ1-2 13 TRBV2 CASPNGGDGDYTF
. TRBJ2-7 14 TRBV18 CASSPTSGPYEQYF
. TRBJ1-5 14 TRBV28 CASSLTGGDQPQHF
. TRBJ1-5 12 TRBV29-1 CSVSTGAQPQHF
. TRBJ2-1 15 TRBV10-3 CAITEDPGLANEQFF
. TRBJ2-2 13 TRBV9 CASSSRLTGELFF
. TRBJ2-7 15 TRBV28 CASSSRYLGGSEQYF
. TRBJ1-2 16 TRBV7-9 CASSFSANDRVDGYTF
. TRBJ2-7 11 TRBV29-1 CSVLGGYEQYF
few TRBJ1-2 11 TRBV2 CASRVGARETF
few TRBJ2-7 17 TRBV19 CASSIDGASGRPPGQYF
. TRBJ2-7 13 TRBV7-8 CASSLAHSYEQYF
. TRBJ1-5 15 TRBV6-5 CASREGATGNQPQHF
. TRBJ2-7 15 TRBV19 CASSTSGTGDHEQYF
. TRBJ1-1 15 TRBV5-1 CASSWGDRENTEAFF
. TRBJ2-1 16 TRBV7-6 CASSLKVREGRHEQFF
. TRBJ2-3 16 TRBV7-6 CASSLVAGRGEDTQYF
. TRBJ2-7 17 TRBV19 CASSTPPGLAPFYEQYF
. TRBJ2-2 15 TRBV5-1 CASSLPGAGTGELFF